The entry below gives a single TCR beta chain sequence along with its context. CDR3 size: 16 residues. Losses at the gene ends were 0 bases for V and 3 bases for J; bases not matched to a gene: 7. Germline CDR1 reads LGHNA; CDR2 reads YSLEER. This sample stems from a study of blood T cell repertoires in COVID-19. Overall study context: COVID-19 samples from acute and convalescent phases originated in the United States, Italy and Spain.

In the authors' methods: Estimation of nucleated cell counts relied on the amplification of reference gene primers. The method was immunoSEQ multiplex PCR; TCRdb's version includes in-frame clones alone and lacks a portion of them. Clone size and the V and J calls come from that table; the DNA yielded D and trimming. The sample contains around 270,000 clones, roughly 84% of which appear only once. The TCR comes from a human donor with COVID-19, enrolled during active disease. The donor label of this sample is uncertain. The chain uses TRBV4-3 and TRBJ1-2; 7 nucleotides match TRBD1. Sequencing was done on a sample of peripheral blood. The CDR3 loop reads CASSQDLTGRYYGYTF. The CDR3 DNA sequence: TGCGCCAGCAGCCAAGATTTGACAGGGCGATACTATGGCTACACCTTC.